This T cell receptor beta chain derives from a study of molecular identifiers for immune sequencing clone quantification. The study, taken as a whole, reports: The study found clones above 20 RNA copies held over 98% of effector molecules and under 1% in naive cells.

This clonotype occurred many times. Its antigen is not identified. The V gene's germline CDR1 is KGHDR and CDR2 SFDVKD. V dropped 0 bases and J dropped 7 bases, with 14 bases sitting between them. The CDR3 spans 15 residues. TCRdb itself ran the PCR reads through MiXCR, one entry per CDR3 protein. The sample consists of approximately 500,000 distinct CDR3 sequences, 25% of them appearing once. The TCR originated in a human donor in good health. Some libraries in this study had Jurkat cell RNA spiked in. Material: naive CD8+ T cells from blood, with Jurkat cell RNA spiked in. Subset described: FACS-sorted CD8+CD4-CCR7+CD45RA+ naive T cells. The gene calls are TRBV24-1 and TRBJ1-1; D gene unclear. The DNA of the CDR3 is TGTGCCACCAGTGATTTGCCAATTCTTGGGTTTGAAGCTTTCTTT. Amino acid sequence: CATSDLPILGFEAFF.